This paragraph reports one T cell receptor (beta chain). This specimen comes from a study of T cells in tuberculosis. The method was immunoSEQ multiplex PCR; TCRdb's version includes in-frame clones alone and lacks a portion of them. The table shows about 43,000 clones, with roughly 94% occurring only once. What was sequenced was PBMCs. This receptor was identified in a donor aged 5 to 30 with latent tuberculosis or without tuberculosis infection. Some clones in this sample may be carry-over from other donors' samples.

In DNA form, the CDR3 reads TGTGCCAGCAGCTCTTCAGAGACCCAGTACTTC. Amino acid sequence: CASSSSETQYF. The genes are TRBV7-2 and TRBJ2-5; D is uncertain. Germline values: CDR1 SGHTA, CDR2 FQGNSA. The CDR3 is 11 amino acids. V was clipped by 4 bases and J by 4 bases, with 4 bases between them.